The 22 T cell receptor beta chains listed next were all sequenced from one sample in a study of identical twins. MiXCR was run by TCRdb on the 5' RACE reads, yielding one entry per CDR3 protein. The sample lists approximately 1.8 million distinct CDR3 sequences; less than 35% were seen once. Material for sequencing was cord blood. These receptors all stem from a newborn girl in good health.

This chain links TRBV3-1 with TRBJ2-1, with TRBD1 matching over 8 bases. Per germline, CDR1 LGHDT and CDR2 YNNKEL (reference sequence). V lost 3 bases, J lost 10 bases, and 14 bases stayed unmatched. CDR3 length equals 16 residues. The CDR3 loop reads CASSHRDRTRFREQFF. The CDR3 coding sequence is TGTGCCAGCAGCCATAGGGACAGGACTCGGTTTCGAGAGCAGTTCTTC.

The sample holds a few counts of this clonotype. The genes are TRBV5-4 and TRBJ2-7; TRBD1 aligns across 10 bases. Germline lookup yields CDR1 SGHNT and CDR2 YYREEE (reference sequence). The CDR3 covers 15 residues. The trim removed 3 bases at V and 3 bases at J, leaving 6 bases unmatched. The CDR3 loop is CASSSPGTGVYEQYF. In nucleotides, the CDR3 is TGTGCCAGCAGCTCTCCCGGGACAGGGGTCTACGAGCAGTACTTC.

The chain employs TRBV10-3 and TRBJ2-3; TRBD2 matches 7 bases. Trimming cost V 6 bases and J 4 bases; bases outside gene matches: 7. The CDR3 length is 14 residues. From germline, CDR1 is ENHRY and CDR2 SYGVKD. CDR3 in DNA: TGTGCCATCAGCTCGACTAGCAGGGCAGATACGCAGTATTTT. Its translation is CAISSTSRADTQYF.

The sample holds many counts of this clonotype. CDR3 bases: TGTGCCAGCAGTTTCGGGGGCCCCAATCAGCCCCAGCATTTT. Residues: CASSFGGPNQPQHF. The chain joins TRBV27 to TRBJ1-5, with a possible D match to TRBD1 (6 bases). The CDR3 contains 14 residues. The V and J ends lost 3 bases and 3 bases respectively, with 9 bases between them. Germline lookup yields CDR1 MNHEY and CDR2 SMNVEV (reference sequence).

The V and J genes are TRBV12-3 or TRBV12-4 and TRBJ1-5; D is perhaps TRBD1 (6 bases). Between the trimmed V and J ends, which lost 0 bases and 0 bases, there was a span of 12 bases. The length of the CDR3 is 17 residues. The CDR3, as DNA: TGTGCCAGCAGTTTAGCGCCGGGGGGCTATAGCAATCAGCCCCAGCATTTT. Translating it yields CASSLAPGGYSNQPQHF.

This clonotype was observed many times. Written as DNA, the CDR3 is TGCAGCGTTGATCGGGAGAGCCACTACAATGAGCAGTTCTTC. This sequence encodes CSVDRESHYNEQFF. The V call is TRBV29-1, the J call TRBJ2-1; D possibly corresponds to TRBD2 (6 bases). V was clipped by 3 bases and J by 3 bases, with 12 bases between them. This CDR3 contains 14 residues. CDR1 is SQVTM and CDR2 is ANQGSEA in the germline V gene.

This clonotype was seen only a few times. V and J are TRBV7-2 and TRBJ2-5; 12 bases fit TRBD2. The CDR3 runs 17 residues. The germline V gene encodes CDR1 SGHTA and CDR2 FQGNSA. V was clipped by 5 bases and J by 11 bases; unmatched bases: 18. The CDR3 spells CASSPTIGLAGLNEQYF. DNA of the CDR3: TGTGCCAGCAGCCCCACAATCGGACTAGCGGGATTGAATGAGCAGTACTTC.

A word on this clonotype: One junction end does not reproduce the germline sequence, and a read error may be involved. CDR3 nucleotides: TGCGCCAGCAGCCGCTTGGGTGCTAATGGCTGCACCTTC. Encoded protein: CASSRLGANGCTF. The V gene is TRBV5-1, the J gene TRBJ1-2; D remains ambiguous. This CDR3 spans 13 amino acids. Per the germline V gene, CDR1 is SGHRS and CDR2 is YFSETQ.

In the case of this clonotype: A much larger clone is a single base away; this may be a read error. The chain is built from TRBV5-5 and TRBJ2-1; no definite D call. The end of the DNA aligns better with TRBJ2-7, so the J call may be wrong. Germline CDR1 SGHKS, CDR2 YYEKEE (reference sequence). The CDR3 loop spans 14 amino acids. The CDR3: CASSLGSQYNEQYF. CDR3 bases: TGTGCCAGCAGCTTAGGTAGCCAATACAATGAGCAGTACTTC.

V is TRBV16 and J is TRBJ1-2; no clear D. Germline CDR1 KGHSY, CDR2 FQNENV. This CDR3 has 12 residues. The V and J ends lost 1 base and 4 bases respectively, with 4 bases between them. DNA of the CDR3: TGTGCCAGCAGCCAATGGACCTATGGCTACACCTTC. This gives the protein CASSQWTYGYTF.

This clonotype was detected only a few times. The J gene is TRBJ2-3, the V gene TRBV5-1; 11 positions match TRBD2. This CDR3 comprises 16 residues. Germline-derived CDR1 and CDR2 are SGHRS and YFSETQ. J gave up 2 bases and V 5 bases, and 7 bases lay outside the gene matches. As DNA, the CDR3 is TGCGCCAGCAGTTTAGCGGGGGGGAAACCCACAGATACGCAGTATTTT. Its translation is CASSLAGGKPTDTQYF.

This clonotype turned up a few times. The J gene is TRBJ2-3, the V gene TRBV6-5, with D perhaps TRBD2 (6 bases). V shed 4 bases and J shed 4 bases, with 18 bases lying between them. The CDR3 has 16 residues. Germline V gene lookup returns CDR1 MNHEY and CDR2 SVGAGI. The CDR3 DNA sequence: TGTGCCAGCAGTTCACCGGGAGCAAGCCATCCAGATACGCAGTATTTT. The encoded protein is CASSSPGASHPDTQYF.

The CDR3 bases are TGTGCCAGCGGGGCCGCAACTAATGAAAAACTGTTTTTT. Residues: CASGAATNEKLFF. This chain links TRBV6-4 with TRBJ1-4, with D possibly TRBD1 on 5 matching bases. Trimming cost V 8 bases and J 0 bases, with 7 bases left between them. The germline gives CDR1 MRHNA, CDR2 SNTAGT. This CDR3 has 13 amino acids.

The V gene is TRBV25-1, the J gene TRBJ2-6; D not resolved. CDR1 and CDR2 (germline): MGHDK, SYGVNS. V was pared by 8 bases and J by 0 bases, with 17 bases between. The CDR3 runs 17 residues. In DNA, the CDR3 is TGTGCCAGCGGTCAAAAACCTTGGGGCTCTGGGGCCAACGTCCTGACTTTC. Its protein is CASGQKPWGSGANVLTF.

The V call is TRBV12-3 or TRBV12-4, the J call TRBJ2-3; unclear D gene. Trimming removed 2 bases at V and 3 bases at J, with 18 bases between. The CDR3 contains 17 residues. DNA for the CDR3: TGTGCCAGCAGTTTAAACCCCCTCGCGTACGAAACAGATACGCAGTATTTT. It specifies CASSLNPLAYETDTQYF.

This clonotype was observed a few times. This chain links TRBV25-1 with TRBJ2-1; D is ambiguous. Germline CDR1 reads MGHDK; CDR2 reads SYGVNS. V lost 4 bases to trimming and J lost 7 bases, with 11 bases between them. This CDR3 is 13 amino acids long. DNA of the CDR3: TGTGCCAGCAGTGGACGGATAGGGAATGAGCAGTTCTTC. It translates to CASSGRIGNEQFF.

The chain combines TRBV5-1 with TRBJ2-3; D possibly corresponds to TRBD1 (5 bases). The CDR3 sequence is 14 residues long. V lost 7 bases to trimming and J lost 2 bases, with 14 bases between them. The germline gives CDR1 SGHRS, CDR2 YFSETQ. CDR3 sequence: CASGLGADTDTQYF. CDR3 bases: TGCGCCAGCGGCCTTGGGGCAGACACAGATACGCAGTATTTT. The full variable domain, with the rest looked up from reference TRBV5-1 and TRBJ2-3, is KAGVTQTPRYLIKTRGQQVTLSCSPISGHRSVSWYQQTPGQGLQFLFEYFSETQRNKGNFPGRFSGRQFSNSRSEMNVSTLELGDSALYLCASGLGADTDTQYFGPGTRLTVL.

This rearrangement joins TRBV10-3 to TRBJ2-5, with D possibly matching TRBD2 (6 bases). The CDR3 extends over 14 amino acids. Per germline, CDR1 ENHRY and CDR2 SYGVKD. V was shortened by 6 bases and J by 1 base, with 12 bases between the two germline ends. CDR3 nucleotide sequence: TGTGCCATCAGCGAAGGGACTTTCCAAGAGACCCAGTACTTC. Translating it yields CAISEGTFQETQYF.

This clonotype was seen a few times. The rearrangement links TRBV13 to TRBJ2-5, with TRBD2 matching over 13 bases. The CDR3 runs 14 residues. The V gene end was trimmed by 7 bases and the J gene end by 11 bases; junction bases not matched to a gene: 10. CDR1 is PRHDT and CDR2 is FYEKMQ in the germline V gene (reference sequence). CDR3 bases: TGTGCCAGCATCGACAGGACTAGCGGGAGTGTGCAGTACTTC. Its protein product is CASIDRTSGSVQYF. Full variable domain (missing parts from reference TRBV13 and TRBJ2-5): AAGVIQSPRHLIKEKRETATLKCYPIPRHDTVYWYQQGPGQDPQFLISFYEKMQSDKGSIPDRFSAQQFSDYHSELNMSSLELGDSALYFCASIDRTSGSVQYFGPGTRLLVL.

Only a few counts were recorded for this clonotype. J is TRBJ2-1 and V is TRBV29-1; D is ambiguous. CDR1 SQVTM and CDR2 ANQGSEA come from the germline V gene. The CDR3 sequence is 16 residues long. V was pared by 1 base and J by 2 bases, with 15 bases between. The CDR3 here is CSVEGRTVGTYNEQFF. DNA of the CDR3: TGCAGCGTTGAAGGTAGAACAGTGGGTACCTACAATGAGCAGTTCTTC.

This clonotype was seen only a few times. The chain employs TRBV5-1 and TRBJ2-3, with 13 positions matching TRBD2. The CDR3 consists of 17 residues. Germline CDR1 is SGHRS and CDR2 is YFSETQ. Trimming cost V 4 bases and J 6 bases; bases outside gene matches: 11. CDR3 residues: CASSVPSTSGRRDTQYF. As DNA, the CDR3 is TGCGCCAGCAGCGTGCCCTCGACTAGCGGGAGGCGGGATACGCAGTATTTT.

This chain uses TRBV5-1 with TRBJ2-3; TRBD1 might be the D (5 bases). The germline V and J ends were trimmed by 3 bases and 3 bases, with 14 bases remaining between them. Germline-derived CDR1 and CDR2 are SGHRS and YFSETQ. The CDR3 covers 15 residues. The CDR3: CASSYSSDRTDTQYF. The CDR3 DNA reads TGCGCCAGCAGCTATTCGAGCGACAGAACAGATACGCAGTATTTT.